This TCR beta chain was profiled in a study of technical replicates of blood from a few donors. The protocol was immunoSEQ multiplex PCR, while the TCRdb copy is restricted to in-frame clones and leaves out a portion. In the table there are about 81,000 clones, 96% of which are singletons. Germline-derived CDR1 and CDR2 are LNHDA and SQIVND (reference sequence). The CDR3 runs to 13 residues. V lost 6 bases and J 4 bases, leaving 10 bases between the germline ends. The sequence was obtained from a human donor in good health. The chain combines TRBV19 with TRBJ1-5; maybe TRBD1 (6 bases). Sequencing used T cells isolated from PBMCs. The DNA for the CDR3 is TGTGCCAGTAGCCAACAGGGAAATCAGCCCCAGCATTTT. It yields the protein CASSQQGNQPQHF.